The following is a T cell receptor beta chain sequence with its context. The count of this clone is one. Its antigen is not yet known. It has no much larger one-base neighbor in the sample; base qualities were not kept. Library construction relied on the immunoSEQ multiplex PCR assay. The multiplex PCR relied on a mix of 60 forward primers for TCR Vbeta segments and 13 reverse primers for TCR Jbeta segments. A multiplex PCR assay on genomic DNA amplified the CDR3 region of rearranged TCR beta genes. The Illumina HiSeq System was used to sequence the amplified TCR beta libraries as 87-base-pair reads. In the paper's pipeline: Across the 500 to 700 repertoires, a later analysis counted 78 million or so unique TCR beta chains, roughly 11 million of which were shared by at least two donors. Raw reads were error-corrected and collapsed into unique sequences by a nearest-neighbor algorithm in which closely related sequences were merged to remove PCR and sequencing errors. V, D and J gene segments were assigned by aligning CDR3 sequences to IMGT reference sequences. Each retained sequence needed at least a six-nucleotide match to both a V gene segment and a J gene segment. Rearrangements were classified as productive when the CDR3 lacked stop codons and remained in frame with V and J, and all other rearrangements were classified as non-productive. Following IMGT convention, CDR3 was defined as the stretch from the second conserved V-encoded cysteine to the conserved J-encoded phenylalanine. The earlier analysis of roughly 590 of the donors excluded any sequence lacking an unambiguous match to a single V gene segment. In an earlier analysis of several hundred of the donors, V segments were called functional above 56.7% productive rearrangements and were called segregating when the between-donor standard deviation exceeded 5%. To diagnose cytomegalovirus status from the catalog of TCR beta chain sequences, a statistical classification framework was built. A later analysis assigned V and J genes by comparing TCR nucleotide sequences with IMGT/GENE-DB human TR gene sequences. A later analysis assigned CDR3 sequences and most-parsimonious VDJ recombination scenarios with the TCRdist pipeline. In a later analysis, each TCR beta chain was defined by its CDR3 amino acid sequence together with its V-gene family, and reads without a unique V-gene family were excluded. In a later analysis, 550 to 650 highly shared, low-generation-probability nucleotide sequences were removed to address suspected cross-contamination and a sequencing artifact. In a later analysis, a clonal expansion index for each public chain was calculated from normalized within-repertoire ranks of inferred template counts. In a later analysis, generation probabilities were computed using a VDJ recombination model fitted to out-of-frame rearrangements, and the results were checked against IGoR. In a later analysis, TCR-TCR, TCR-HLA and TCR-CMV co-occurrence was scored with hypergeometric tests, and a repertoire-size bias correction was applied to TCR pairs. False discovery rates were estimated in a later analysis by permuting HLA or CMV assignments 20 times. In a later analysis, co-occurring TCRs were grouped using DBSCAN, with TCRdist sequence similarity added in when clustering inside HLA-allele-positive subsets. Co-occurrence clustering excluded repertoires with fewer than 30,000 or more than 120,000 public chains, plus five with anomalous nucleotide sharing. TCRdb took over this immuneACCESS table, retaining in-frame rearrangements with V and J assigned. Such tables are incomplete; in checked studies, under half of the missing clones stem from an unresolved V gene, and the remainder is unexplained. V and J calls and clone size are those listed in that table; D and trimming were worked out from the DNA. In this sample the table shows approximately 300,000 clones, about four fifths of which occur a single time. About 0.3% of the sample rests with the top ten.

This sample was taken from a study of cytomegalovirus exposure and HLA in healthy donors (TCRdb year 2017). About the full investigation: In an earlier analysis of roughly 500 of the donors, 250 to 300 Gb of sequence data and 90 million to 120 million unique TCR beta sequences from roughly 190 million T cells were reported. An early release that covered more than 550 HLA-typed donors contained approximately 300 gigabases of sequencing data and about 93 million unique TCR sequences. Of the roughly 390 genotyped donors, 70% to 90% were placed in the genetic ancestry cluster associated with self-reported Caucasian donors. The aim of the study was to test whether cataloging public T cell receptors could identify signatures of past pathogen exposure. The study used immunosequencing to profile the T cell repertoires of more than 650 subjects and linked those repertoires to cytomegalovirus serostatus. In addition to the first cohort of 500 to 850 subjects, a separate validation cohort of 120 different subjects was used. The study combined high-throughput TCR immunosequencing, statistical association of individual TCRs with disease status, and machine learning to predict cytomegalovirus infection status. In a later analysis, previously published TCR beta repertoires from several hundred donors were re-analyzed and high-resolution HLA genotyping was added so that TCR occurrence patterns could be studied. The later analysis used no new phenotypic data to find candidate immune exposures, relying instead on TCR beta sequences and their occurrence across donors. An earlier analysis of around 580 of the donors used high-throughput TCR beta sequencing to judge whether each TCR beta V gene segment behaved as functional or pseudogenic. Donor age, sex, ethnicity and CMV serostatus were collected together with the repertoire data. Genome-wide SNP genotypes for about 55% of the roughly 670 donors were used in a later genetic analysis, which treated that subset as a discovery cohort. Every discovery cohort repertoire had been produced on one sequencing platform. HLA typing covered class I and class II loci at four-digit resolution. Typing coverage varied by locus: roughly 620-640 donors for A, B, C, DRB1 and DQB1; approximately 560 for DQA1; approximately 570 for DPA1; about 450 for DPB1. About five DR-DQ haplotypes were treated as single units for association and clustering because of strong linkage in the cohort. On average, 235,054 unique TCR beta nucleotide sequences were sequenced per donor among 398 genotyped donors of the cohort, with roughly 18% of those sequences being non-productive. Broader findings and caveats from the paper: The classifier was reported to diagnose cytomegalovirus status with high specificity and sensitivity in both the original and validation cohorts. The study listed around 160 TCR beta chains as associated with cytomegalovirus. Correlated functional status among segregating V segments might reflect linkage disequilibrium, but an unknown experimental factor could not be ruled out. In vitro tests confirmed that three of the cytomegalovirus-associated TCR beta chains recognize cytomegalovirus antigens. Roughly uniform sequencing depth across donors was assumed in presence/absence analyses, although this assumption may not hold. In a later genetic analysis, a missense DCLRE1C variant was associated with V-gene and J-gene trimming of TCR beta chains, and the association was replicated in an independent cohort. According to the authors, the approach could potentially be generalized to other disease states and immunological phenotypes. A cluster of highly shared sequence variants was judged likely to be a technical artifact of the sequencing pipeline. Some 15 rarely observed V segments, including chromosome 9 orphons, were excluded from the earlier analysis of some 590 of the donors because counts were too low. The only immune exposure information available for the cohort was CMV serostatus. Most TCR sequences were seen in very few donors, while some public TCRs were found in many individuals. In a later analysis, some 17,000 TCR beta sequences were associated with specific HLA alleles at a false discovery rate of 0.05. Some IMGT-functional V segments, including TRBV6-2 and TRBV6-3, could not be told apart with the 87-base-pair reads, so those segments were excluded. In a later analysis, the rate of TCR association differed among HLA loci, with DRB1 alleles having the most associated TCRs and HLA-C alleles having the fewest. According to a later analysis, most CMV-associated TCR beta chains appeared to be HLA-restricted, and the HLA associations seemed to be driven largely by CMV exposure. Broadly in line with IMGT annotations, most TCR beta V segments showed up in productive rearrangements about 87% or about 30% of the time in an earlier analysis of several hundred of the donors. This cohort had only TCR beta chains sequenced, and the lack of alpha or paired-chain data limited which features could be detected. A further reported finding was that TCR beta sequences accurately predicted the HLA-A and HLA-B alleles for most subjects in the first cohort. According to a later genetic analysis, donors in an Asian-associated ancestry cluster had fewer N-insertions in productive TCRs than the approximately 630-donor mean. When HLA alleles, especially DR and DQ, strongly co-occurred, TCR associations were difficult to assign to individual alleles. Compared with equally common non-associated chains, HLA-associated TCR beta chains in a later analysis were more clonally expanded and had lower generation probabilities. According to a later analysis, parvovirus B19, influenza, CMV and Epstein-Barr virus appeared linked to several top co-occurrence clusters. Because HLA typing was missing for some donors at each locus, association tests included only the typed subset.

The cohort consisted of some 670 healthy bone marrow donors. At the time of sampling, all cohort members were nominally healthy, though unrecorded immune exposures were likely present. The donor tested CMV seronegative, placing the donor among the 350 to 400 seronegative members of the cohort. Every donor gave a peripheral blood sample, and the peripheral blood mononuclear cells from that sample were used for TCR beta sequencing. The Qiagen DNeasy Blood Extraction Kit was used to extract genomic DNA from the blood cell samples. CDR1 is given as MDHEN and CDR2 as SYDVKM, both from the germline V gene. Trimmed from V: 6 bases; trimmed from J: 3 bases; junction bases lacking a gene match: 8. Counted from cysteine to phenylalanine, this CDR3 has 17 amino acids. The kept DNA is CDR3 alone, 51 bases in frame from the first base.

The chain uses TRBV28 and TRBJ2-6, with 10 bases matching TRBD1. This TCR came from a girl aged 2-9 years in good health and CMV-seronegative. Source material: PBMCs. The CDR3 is CASRYAGTGDGANVLTF. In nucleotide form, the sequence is TGTGCCAGCAGATACGCTGGGACAGGGGATGGGGCCAACGTCCTGACTTTC.